This T cell receptor beta chain stems from a study of blood T cell repertoires in COVID-19. Sequencing was performed with immunoSEQ multiplex PCR; in TCRdb, only in-frame clones are kept and a portion is missing. The table records roughly 250,000 clones, approximately 80% of them present only once. The J segment lost 12 bases and the V segment lost 1 base, leaving 12 bases of the junction unmatched. CDR1 and CDR2 (germline): MNHEY, SVGAGI. The CDR3 sequence is 15 residues long. The sequenced sample consisted of peripheral blood. This TCR was sampled from a woman aged 80 or older with acute or convalescent COVID-19. The chain employs TRBV6-5 and TRBJ1-1; 9 bases match TRBD1. For the CDR3, the DNA is TGTGCCAGCAGTTACTTTAAGGGACAGGGAGCGGTAACTTTCTTT. Translating gives CASSYFKGQGAVTFF.